Following are 32 T cell receptor beta chains from one sample sequenced in a study of control samples from healthy donors and cancer patients. The method was immunoSEQ multiplex PCR; TCRdb's version includes in-frame clones alone and lacks a portion of them. The sample yields approximately 230,000 clones, roughly 87% seen once. The specimen sequenced was PBMCs. The receptor source for this set is a woman in her sixties or seventies with lung cancer.

This clone has more than one count but fewer than ten. This sample includes further DNA sequences coding for the same CDR3. This rearrangement joins TRBV6-5 to TRBJ2-1; possible D gene TRBD1, 6 bases. Germline V gene data show CDR1 as MNHEY and CDR2 as SVGAGI. V was cut by 8 bases and J by 2 bases, with 7 bases left in between. The length of the CDR3 is 12 residues. The chain's CDR3 is CASGDTYNEQFF. The CDR3 DNA reads TGTGCCAGCGGGGACACCTACAATGAGCAGTTCTTC.

J is TRBJ2-3 and V is TRBV3-1 (or the pseudogene TRBV3-2); D assignment may be TRBD1 or TRBD2 (6 bases each). The CDR3 has 14 amino acids. The V and J ends lost 2 bases and 6 bases respectively, with 12 bases between them. CDR1 is LGHDT, CDR2 YNNKEL, per germline (reference sequence). The CDR3 DNA sequence: TGTGCCAGCAGCCAAATTGGGGGGCTGGATACGCAGTATTTT. Its translation: CASSQIGGLDTQYF.

This chain links TRBV18 with TRBJ2-1, with D possibly being TRBD2 (5 bases). The CDR3 loop spans 14 amino acids. Per germline, CDR1 KGHSH and CDR2 LQKENI. The V and J ends lost 4 bases and 7 bases respectively, with 14 bases between them. CDR3 loop: CASSQSILGNEQFF. Written as DNA, the CDR3 is TGTGCCAGCTCACAGTCGATACTAGGGAATGAGCAGTTCTTC.

This chain connects TRBV12-3 or TRBV12-4 to TRBJ1-5, with D unresolved. CDR3 length equals 13 residues. Trimming removed 6 bases at V and 5 bases at J, with 11 bases between. In DNA form, the CDR3 reads TGTGCCAGCAGCGGCCCTTTTGATCAGCCCCAGCATTTT. This sequence encodes CASSGPFDQPQHF.

V gene TRBV2 combines with J gene TRBJ1-1, with D unresolved. The CDR3 totals 15 residues. Trimming cost V 4 bases and J 4 bases, with 16 bases left between them. Germline V lookup: CDR1 SNHLY, CDR2 FYNNEI. DNA for the CDR3: TGTGCCAGCAGTGTAGGTTCCCAGCTGGGCACTGAAGCTTTCTTT. It yields the protein CASSVGSQLGTEAFF.

This rearrangement joins TRBV5-1 to TRBJ2-3; perhaps TRBD1 as D (6 bases). V was clipped by 5 bases and J by 4 bases, with 17 bases between them. Per germline, CDR1 SGHRS and CDR2 YFSETQ. The CDR3 covers 15 residues. The chain's CDR3 is CASRFLSGTPDTQYF. DNA of the CDR3: TGCGCCAGCAGATTCCTATCAGGGACACCAGATACGCAGTATTTT.

This chain joins TRBV7-3 and TRBJ2-2, with TRBD1 as a possible D gene (6 bases). From germline, CDR1 is SGHTA and CDR2 FQGTGA. With 5 bases removed from V and 2 bases from J, the gap between germline ends came to 12 bases. The CDR3 runs 15 residues. Here the CDR3 reads CASSNRDKNTGELFF. The CDR3 coding sequence is TGTGCCAGCAGCAACCGGGACAAAAACACCGGGGAGCTGTTTTTT. Full variable domain (remainder filled in from reference TRBV7-3 and TRBJ2-2): GAGVSQTPSNKVTEKGKYVELRCDPISGHTALYWYRQSLGQGPEFLIYFQGTGAADDSGLPNDRFFAVRPEGSVSTLKIQRTERGDSAVYLCASSNRDKNTGELFFGEGSRLTVL.

The chain uses TRBV10-3 and TRBJ1-1; maybe TRBD1 (5 bases). The V end was cut by 2 bases, the J end by 4 bases, with 8 bases between. This CDR3 is 13 amino acids long. Per germline, CDR1 ENHRY and CDR2 SYGVKD. The CDR3 loop reads CAISEQGFTEAFF. The CDR3, as DNA: TGTGCCATCAGTGAGCAGGGATTCACTGAAGCTTTCTTT.

The rearrangement uses TRBV6-6 and TRBJ2-7, with 14 bases matching TRBD2. The CDR3 consists of 13 residues. Germline-derived CDR1 and CDR2 are MNHNY and SVGAGI (reference sequence). V lost 10 bases to trimming and J lost 12 bases; unmatched junction nucleotides: 11. CDR3 loop: CATGTSGSGPPYF. CDR3 DNA sequence: TGTGCCACAGGGACTAGCGGGAGCGGCCCACCGTACTTC.

This sequence joins TRBV27 and TRBJ1-3; no reliable D call. V shed 8 bases and J shed 2 bases, with 19 bases lying between them. Germline assignment: CDR1 MNHEY and CDR2 SMNVEV (reference sequence). The CDR3 spans 16 residues. CDR3 in DNA: TGTGCCAGCTCTCTAGCCGGCGATTTCACTGGAAACACCATATATTTT. Protein product: CASSLAGDFTGNTIYF.

This clone has only one observation. The J gene is TRBJ2-3, the V gene TRBV7-9; D is possibly TRBD1 (6 bases). Germline loops: CDR1 SEHNR, CDR2 FQNEAQ (reference sequence). The CDR3 runs to 15 residues. The germline V and J ends were trimmed by 0 bases and 1 base, with 8 bases remaining between them. The CDR3: CASSLAGGRTDTQYF. In nucleotides, the CDR3 is TGTGCCAGCAGCTTAGCAGGGGGTCGCACAGATACGCAGTATTTT.

The rearrangement joins TRBV28 to TRBJ1-2; 8 positions match TRBD1. V dropped 5 bases and J dropped 5; count of bases not matched to a gene: 7. From germline, CDR1 is MDHEN and CDR2 SYDVKM. The CDR3 extends over 14 amino acids. CDR3 coding DNA: TGTGCCAGCAGTGTTGACAGGGGTGCTTATGGCTACACCTTC. It encodes CASSVDRGAYGYTF.

This clone was picked up a small number of times. In the same sample, other DNA sequences code for this CDR3. The V call is TRBV5-8, the J call TRBJ2-3; D uncertain. The CDR3 length is 15 residues. Germline-derived CDR1 and CDR2 are SGHTS and YDEGEE. Deletions cut 3 bases from V and 2 bases from J, with 13 bases between. The CDR3 protein is CASSWNGQLTDTQYF. DNA for the CDR3: TGTGCCAGCAGCTGGAATGGGCAGCTCACAGATACGCAGTATTTT.

J is TRBJ2-1 and V is TRBV7-3; possible D gene TRBD1, 5 bases. Trimming removed 5 bases at V and 6 bases at J, with 11 bases between. This CDR3 spans 13 amino acids. The germline gives CDR1 SGHTA, CDR2 FQGTGA. The CDR3 protein is CASSARQFNEQFF. CDR3 in DNA: TGTGCCAGCAGCGCAAGACAGTTCAATGAGCAGTTCTTC.

This chain uses TRBV4-1 with TRBJ1-3; no definite D call. Germline V gene lookup returns CDR1 MGHRA and CDR2 YSYEKL. Trimming shortened V by 0 bases and J by 2 bases, and 11 bases separated the two germline ends. This CDR3 comprises 16 residues. Written as DNA, the CDR3 is TGCGCCAGCAGCCAAGATCCGGGTTTGGCTGGAAACACCATATATTTT. Residues: CASSQDPGLAGNTIYF.

Comment on this clone: Other DNA sequences in this sample translate to the same CDR3. The chain carries TRBV9 and TRBJ2-1; 8 bases agree with TRBD2. CDR1 and CDR2 from the germline V gene are SGDLS and YYNGEE. The V segment lost 2 bases and the J segment 7 bases; nucleotides outside the gene matches: 8. This CDR3 is built from 15 residues. The CDR3 spells CASSVGGGSGNEQFF. The CDR3 nucleotides read TGTGCCAGCAGCGTTGGCGGGGGGTCCGGGAATGAGCAGTTCTTC.

This clone was seen a handful of times. The V and J genes are TRBV11-2 and TRBJ1-1, with D perhaps matching TRBD1 (6 bases). Looked up from germline, CDR1 is SGHAT and CDR2 is FQNNGV. Trimming cost V 5 bases and J 4 bases, with 14 bases left between them. This CDR3 has 14 amino acids. The CDR3 bases are TGTGCCAGCAGCCCGACCGGGGGCGGCACTGAAGCTTTCTTT. It is translated as CASSPTGGGTEAFF.

On this clone: It may be a read error: a sequence one base away is much more abundant. The V gene is TRBV7-6, the J gene TRBJ1-5; the match to TRBD1 covers 9 bases. V shed 4 bases, J shed 5 bases, and the junction held 0 bases outside the gene matches. CDR1 and CDR2 (germline): SGHVS, FNYEAQ. This CDR3 has 13 residues. CDR3 residues: CASSWDRDQPQHF. In DNA form, the CDR3 reads TGTGCCAGCAGCTGGGACAGGGATCAGCCCCAGCATTTT.

V usage is TRBV2 and J usage is TRBJ1-4; no definite D call. V was shortened by 10 bases and J by 0 bases, with 6 bases between the two germline ends. This CDR3 region has 12 residues. Germline V CDR1 and CDR2: SNHLY, FYNNEI. CDR3: CATSSTNEKLFF. The CDR3, as DNA: TGTGCCACCTCCTCAACTAATGAAAAACTGTTTTTT.

This chain connects TRBV3-1 (or the pseudogene TRBV3-2) to TRBJ1-1; D not resolved. The CDR3 loop spans 14 amino acids. Trimming left V 1 base short and J 5 bases short, with 11 bases between. The V gene's germline CDR1 is LGHDT and CDR2 YNNKEL (reference sequence). The CDR3: CASSQVRSETEAFF. The CDR3, as DNA: TGTGCCAGCAGCCAAGTTCGGTCGGAGACTGAAGCTTTCTTT.

This clone was counted a single time. V and J are TRBV7-2 and TRBJ2-3, with 8 bases aligning to TRBD1. This CDR3 spans 15 amino acids. Germline CDR1 and CDR2: SGHTA and FQGNSA. V lost 1 base and J lost 4; bases outside the gene matches: 4. In nucleotides, the CDR3 is TGTGCCAGCAGCTTAGTGGCAGGGGGCCCAGATACGCAGTATTTT. Translated: CASSLVAGGPDTQYF.

The rearrangement joins TRBV19 to TRBJ2-1; the match to TRBD2 covers 8 bases. Germline values: CDR1 LNHDA, CDR2 SQIVND (reference sequence). V dropped 3 bases and J dropped 2; count of bases not matched to a gene: 3. This CDR3 comprises 15 residues. For the CDR3, the DNA is TGTGCCAGTAGTATCGCGGGAGGACCCTACAATGAGCAGTTCTTC. Amino acids: CASSIAGGPYNEQFF.

The gene calls are TRBV3-1 (or the pseudogene TRBV3-2) and TRBJ2-2; D uncertain. Germline values: CDR1 LGHDT, CDR2 YNNKEL (reference sequence). This CDR3 comprises 12 residues. The V and J ends lost 3 bases and 1 base respectively, with 0 bases between them. Here the CDR3 reads CASSQNTGELFF. In DNA, the CDR3 is TGTGCCAGCAGCCAGAACACCGGGGAGCTGTTTTTT.

This clone was seen a few times. CDR3 DNA sequence: TGCGCCAGCAGTGGGCCTGGAAACACCATATATTTT. Translating gives CASSGPGNTIYF. The chain employs TRBV10-1 and TRBJ1-3, with unresolved D. This CDR3 contains 12 residues. The V end was cut by 4 bases, the J end by 2 bases, with 3 bases between. Germline assignment: CDR1 WNHNN and CDR2 SYGVQD (reference sequence).

The rearrangement links TRBV2 to TRBJ2-7; D may match TRBD1 or TRBD2 (6 bases each). There are 14 residues in the CDR3. The germline V gene has CDR1 SNHLY and CDR2 FYNNEI. The V end was cut by 3 bases, the J end by 5 bases, with 14 bases between. The CDR3 is CASSDQGRLNEQYF. The DNA of the CDR3 is TGTGCCAGCAGTGATCAGGGGAGGCTGAACGAGCAGTACTTC. Complete variable domain (other parts from reference TRBV2 and TRBJ2-7): EPEVTQTPSHQVTQMGQEVILRCVPISNHLYFYWYRQILGQKVEFLVSFYNNEISEKSEIFDDQFSVERPDGSNFTLKIRSTKLEDSAMYFCASSDQGRLNEQYFGPGTRLTVT.

The genes are TRBV15 and TRBJ2-1, with 8 nucleotides matching TRBD1. Germline trimming cut 4 bases from V and 1 base from J; bases unmatched to any gene: 3. The V gene's germline CDR1 is LNHNV and CDR2 YYDKDF (reference sequence). The CDR3 has 15 amino acids. The CDR3 nucleotides are TGTGCCACCAGCATTGGACAGGGTTCCTACAATGAGCAGTTCTTC. The encoded protein is CATSIGQGSYNEQFF.

A single count supports this clone. This chain joins TRBV28 and TRBJ1-1; tentatively, D is TRBD1 (5 bases). Germline V gives CDR1 MDHEN, CDR2 SYDVKM. V lost 5 bases, J lost 6 bases, and 7 bases lay in between. This CDR3 has 11 amino acids. CDR3 DNA: TGTGCCAGCAGTGGGGCTGCTGAAGCTTTCTTT. Translated, it gives CASSGAAEAFF.

The rearrangement joins TRBV6-1 to TRBJ1-1, with 8 bases identical to TRBD1. The CDR3 totals 15 residues. Looked up from germline, CDR1 is MNHNS and CDR2 is SASEGT. The V and J ends lost 3 bases and 4 bases, in that order; junction bases with no gene match: 7. This CDR3 reads CASSDQGALGTEAFF. CDR3 sequence (DNA): TGTGCCAGCAGTGACCAGGGGGCGTTGGGCACTGAAGCTTTCTTT.

This clone was seen a single time. V usage is TRBV7-9 and J usage is TRBJ2-7; D might be TRBD2 (7 bases). V lost 4 bases, J lost 6 bases, and 16 bases lay in between. Germline V gene lookup returns CDR1 SEHNR and CDR2 FQNEAQ (reference sequence). The CDR3 runs 14 residues. CDR3 nucleotides: TGTGCCAGCAGCTCCGCGGGCGGGGGCTTCGAGCAGTACTTC. It translates to CASSSAGGGFEQYF.

The rearrangement joins TRBV25-1 to TRBJ1-4, with 8 nucleotides matching TRBD1. Germline CDR1 reads MGHDK; CDR2 reads SYGVNS. The V segment lost 5 bases and the J segment 4 bases; nucleotides outside the gene matches: 9. CDR3 length equals 16 residues. CDR3 bases: TGTGCCAGCAGTACCCAGGGGGCGCGCAGTAATGAAAAACTGTTTTTT. Protein sequence: CASSTQGARSNEKLFF.

This clone was seen a handful of times. This chain joins TRBV2 and TRBJ1-5, with D maybe TRBD1 (6 bases). V was pared by 5 bases and J by 6 bases, with 11 bases between. Germline V gives CDR1 SNHLY, CDR2 FYNNEI. The CDR3 is made up of 13 amino acids. CDR3 bases: TGTGCCAGCAGTCGAACAGGGATTCAGCCCCAGCATTTT. Translated: CASSRTGIQPQHF.

The gene calls are TRBV19 and TRBJ1-2; D is perhaps TRBD1 (6 bases). From germline, CDR1 is LNHDA and CDR2 SQIVND (reference sequence). The length of the CDR3 is 13 residues. V gave up 6 bases and J gave up 4 bases, with 12 bases separating them. The CDR3 here is CASRPTGAYGYTF. CDR3 bases: TGTGCCAGTAGACCGACAGGCGCCTATGGCTACACCTTC. Looking up the rest from reference TRBV19 and TRBJ1-2 gives the full variable domain: DGGITQSPKYLFRKEGQNVTLSCEQNLNHDAMYWYRQDPGQGLRLIYYSQIVNDFQKGDIAEGYSVSREKKESFPLTVTSAQKNPTAFYLCASRPTGAYGYTFGSGTRLTVV.